The clone carrying this TCR beta chain was detected only once. Its antigen is undetermined. Unexposed donor CD4+ T cells date from about 2011-2018, before the COVID-19 pandemic. Isolation of CD4+ T cells took place after nine to ten days in culture. Cells permitting, SARS-CoV-2 S/N and four cold-coronavirus spikes were tested on unexposed-donor CD4+ T cells. This sample was taken from a study of CD4 T cells in relation to SARS-CoV-2 and coronaviruses. For the study at large: After 10 days of antigen culture, PBMC TCR beta CDR3s were sequenced. Negative control cultures got HIV-1 Nef peptides or no peptide.

The CDR3 has 12 amino acids. Germline lookup yields CDR1 SQVTM and CDR2 ANQGSEA. V lost 7 bases to trimming and J lost 2 bases, with 8 bases between them. Sequenced by immunoSEQ multiplex PCR; TCRdb stores in-frame clones only, minus some. Of 20,000 to 25,000 clones listed, about 80% are singletons. Broader study findings: Pre-pandemic and post-infection samples never came from the same donor.

The sequence came from a human donor in good health. V gene TRBV29-1 combines with J gene TRBJ2-2; either TRBD1 or TRBD2 may fit D (5 bases each). Sequenced sample: CD4+ T cells from PBMCs, cultured in vitro. CDR3 sequence: CSERGNTGELFF. The CDR3 DNA follows: TGCAGCGAGAGGGGTAACACCGGGGAGCTGTTTTTT.